This T cell receptor (beta chain) was captured by sequencing in a study of blood T cell repertoires in COVID-19. About the study: The United States, Italy and Spain provided the acute and convalescent COVID-19 samples.

Sequenced by immunoSEQ multiplex PCR; TCRdb stores in-frame clones only, minus some. The sample has more than 300,000 clones, approximately 88% seen once; the top ten hold roughly 1.7%. With V trimmed by 5 bases and J by 0 bases, 17 bases remained unmatched. The germline V gene encodes CDR1 SEHNR and CDR2 FQNEAQ (reference sequence). The CDR3 spans 19 residues. The sequencing input was peripheral blood. The J gene is TRBJ2-5, the V gene TRBV7-9; TRBD1 matches at 8 bases. The receptor's source is a woman aged 30 to 39 with COVID-19, enrolled during active disease. CDR3 loop: CASSPGQGASTKYQETQYF. As DNA, the CDR3 is TGTGCCAGCAGCCCCGGGCAGGGGGCTAGTACAAAGTACCAAGAGACCCAGTACTTC.